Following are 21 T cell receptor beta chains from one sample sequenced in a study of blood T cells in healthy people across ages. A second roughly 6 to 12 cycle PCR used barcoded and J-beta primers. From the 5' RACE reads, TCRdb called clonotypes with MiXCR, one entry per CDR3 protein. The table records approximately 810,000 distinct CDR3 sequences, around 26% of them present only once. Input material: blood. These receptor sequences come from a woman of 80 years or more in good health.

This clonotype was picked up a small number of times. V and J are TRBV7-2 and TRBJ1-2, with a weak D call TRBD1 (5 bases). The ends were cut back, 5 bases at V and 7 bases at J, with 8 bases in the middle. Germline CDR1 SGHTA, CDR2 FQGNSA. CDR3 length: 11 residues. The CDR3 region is CASSGGGGYTF. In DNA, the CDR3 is TGTGCCAGCAGCGGGGGGGGTGGCTACACCTTC.

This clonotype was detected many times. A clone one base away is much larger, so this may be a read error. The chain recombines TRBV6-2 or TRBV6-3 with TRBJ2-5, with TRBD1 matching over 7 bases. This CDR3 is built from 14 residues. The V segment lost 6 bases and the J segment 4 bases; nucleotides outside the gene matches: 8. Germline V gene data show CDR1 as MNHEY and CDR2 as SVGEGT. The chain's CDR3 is CASRSADRRETQYF. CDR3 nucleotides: TGTGCCAGCAGGTCAGCGGACAGGCGAGAGACCCAGTACTTC.

The CDR3 here is CASTVGGNQPQHF. The CDR3 DNA follows: TGTGCCAGTACGGTGGGGGGCAATCAGCCCCAGCATTTT. The chain combines TRBV6-6 with TRBJ1-5; maybe TRBD1 (5 bases). Germline V CDR1 and CDR2: MNHNY, SVGAGI (reference sequence). Trimming stripped 9 bases from V and 2 bases from J, with 11 bases between. The CDR3 covers 13 residues.

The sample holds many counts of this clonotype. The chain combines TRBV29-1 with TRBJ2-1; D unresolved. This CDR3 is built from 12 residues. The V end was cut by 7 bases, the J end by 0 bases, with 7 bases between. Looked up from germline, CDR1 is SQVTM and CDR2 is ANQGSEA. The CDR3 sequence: CSAYSSYNEQFF. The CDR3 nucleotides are TGCAGCGCCTATAGCTCCTACAATGAGCAGTTCTTC.

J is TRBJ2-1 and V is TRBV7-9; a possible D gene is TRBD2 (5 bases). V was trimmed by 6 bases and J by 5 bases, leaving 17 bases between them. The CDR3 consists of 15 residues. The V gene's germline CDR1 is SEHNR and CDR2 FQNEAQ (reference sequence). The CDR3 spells CASSLSEGANNEQFF. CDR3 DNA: TGTGCCAGCAGTCTTAGCGAGGGAGCCAACAATGAGCAGTTCTTC.

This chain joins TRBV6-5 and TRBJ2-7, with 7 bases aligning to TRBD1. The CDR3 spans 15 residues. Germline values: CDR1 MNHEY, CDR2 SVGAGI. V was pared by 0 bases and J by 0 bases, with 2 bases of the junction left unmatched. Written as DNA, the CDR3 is TGTGCCAGCAGTTACTCCGGGGACAGCTCCTACGAGCAGTACTTC. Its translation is CASSYSGDSSYEQYF.

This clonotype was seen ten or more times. The CDR3 protein is CASSLRDRFPYEQYF. CDR3 nucleotides: TGTGCCAGCAGCTTAAGGGACAGGTTCCCCTACGAGCAGTACTTC. The rearrangement links TRBV7-9 to TRBJ2-7; 8 bases are a match to TRBD1. CDR3 length: 15 amino acids. Losses at the gene ends were 2 bases for V and 2 bases for J; bases not matched to a gene: 5. Germline V lookup: CDR1 SEHNR, CDR2 FQNEAQ (reference sequence). Combining the CDR3 with reference TRBV7-9 and TRBJ2-7 gives the whole variable domain DTGVSQNPRHKITKRGQNVTFRCDPISEHNRLYWYRQTLGQGPEFLTYFQNEAQLEKSRLLSDRFSAERPKGSFSTLEIQRTEQGDSAMYLCASSLRDRFPYEQYFGPGTRLTVT.

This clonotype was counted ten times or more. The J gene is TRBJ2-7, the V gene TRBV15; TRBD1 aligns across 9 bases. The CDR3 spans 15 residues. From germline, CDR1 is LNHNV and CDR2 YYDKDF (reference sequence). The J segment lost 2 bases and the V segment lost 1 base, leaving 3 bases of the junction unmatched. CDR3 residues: CATSRGQGVTYEQYF. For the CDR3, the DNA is TGTGCCACCAGCAGAGGACAGGGGGTGACCTACGAGCAGTACTTC.

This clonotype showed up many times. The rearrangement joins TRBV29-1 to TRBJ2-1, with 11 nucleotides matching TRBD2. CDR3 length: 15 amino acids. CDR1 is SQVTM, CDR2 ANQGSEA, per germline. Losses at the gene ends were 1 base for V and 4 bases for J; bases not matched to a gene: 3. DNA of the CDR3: TGCAGCGTTGAAGGTGGGACTAGCGGTTACAATGAGCAGTTCTTC. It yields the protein CSVEGGTSGYNEQFF.

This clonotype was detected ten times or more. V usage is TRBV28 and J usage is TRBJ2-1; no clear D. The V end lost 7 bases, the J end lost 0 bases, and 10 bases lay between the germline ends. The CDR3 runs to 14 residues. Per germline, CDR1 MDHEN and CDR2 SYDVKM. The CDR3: CASKSLSSYNEQFF. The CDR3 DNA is TGTGCCAGCAAATCCCTTAGCTCCTACAATGAGCAGTTCTTC.

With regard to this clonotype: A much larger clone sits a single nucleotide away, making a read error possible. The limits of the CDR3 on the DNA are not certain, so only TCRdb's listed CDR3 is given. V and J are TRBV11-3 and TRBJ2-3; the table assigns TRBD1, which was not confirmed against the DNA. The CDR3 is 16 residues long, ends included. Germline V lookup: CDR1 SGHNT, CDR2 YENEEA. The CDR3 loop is CASSLVGTGSTDTRYF.

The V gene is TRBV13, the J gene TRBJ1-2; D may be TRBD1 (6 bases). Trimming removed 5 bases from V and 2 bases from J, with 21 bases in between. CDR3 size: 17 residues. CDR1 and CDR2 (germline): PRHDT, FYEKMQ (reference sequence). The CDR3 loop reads CASSRTEGDLLNYGYTF. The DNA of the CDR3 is TGTGCCAGCAGCCGGACAGAGGGCGACCTCCTGAACTATGGCTACACCTTC.

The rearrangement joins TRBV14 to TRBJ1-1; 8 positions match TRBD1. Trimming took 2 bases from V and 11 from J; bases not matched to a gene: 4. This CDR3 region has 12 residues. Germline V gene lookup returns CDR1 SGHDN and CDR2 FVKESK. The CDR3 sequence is CASSQTGGPAFF. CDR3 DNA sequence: TGTGCCAGCAGCCAAACAGGGGGTCCGGCTTTCTTT.

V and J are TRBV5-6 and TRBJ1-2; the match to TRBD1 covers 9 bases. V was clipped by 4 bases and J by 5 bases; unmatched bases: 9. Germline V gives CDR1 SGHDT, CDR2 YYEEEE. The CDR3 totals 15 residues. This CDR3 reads CASSHRDRARYGYTF. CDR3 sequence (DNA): TGTGCCAGCAGCCATCGGGACAGGGCCCGTTATGGCTACACCTTC.

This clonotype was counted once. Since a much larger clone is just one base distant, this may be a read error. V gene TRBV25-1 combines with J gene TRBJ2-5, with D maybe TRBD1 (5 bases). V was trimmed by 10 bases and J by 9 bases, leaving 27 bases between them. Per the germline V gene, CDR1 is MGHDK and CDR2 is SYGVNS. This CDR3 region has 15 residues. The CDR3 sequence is CATLPRGSIPKAQYF. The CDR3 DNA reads TGTGCCACCCTGCCTAGGGGCAGTATCCCAAAGGCCCAGTACTTC.

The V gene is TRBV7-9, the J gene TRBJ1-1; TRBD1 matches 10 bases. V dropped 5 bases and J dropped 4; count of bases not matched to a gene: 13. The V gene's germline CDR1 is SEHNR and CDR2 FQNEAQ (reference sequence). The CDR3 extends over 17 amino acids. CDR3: CASSPHTGQGLGTEAFF. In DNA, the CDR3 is TGTGCCAGCAGCCCCCACACGGGACAGGGGCTGGGCACTGAAGCTTTCTTT.

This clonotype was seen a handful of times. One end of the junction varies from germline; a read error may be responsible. CDR3 nucleotides: TGTGCCGCCAGCAGAGTCACAGGGGTTGCGGAGACCCAGTACTTC. Translated, it gives CAASRVTGVAETQYF. The chain combines TRBV15 with TRBJ2-4; 7 bases map to TRBD1. The J call may be faulty, since TRBJ2-5 better matches the DNA end. Looked up from germline, CDR1 is LNHNV and CDR2 is YYDKDF (reference sequence). The CDR3 is 15 amino acids.

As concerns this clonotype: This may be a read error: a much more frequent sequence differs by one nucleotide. This chain's CDR3 is CASSRASGNEQYF. DNA for the CDR3: TGTGCCAGTAGTCGTGCCTCTGGGAATGAGCAGTACTTC. The chain couples TRBV19 to TRBJ2-7; D unresolved. CDR3 size: 13 residues. Trimming shortened V by 5 bases and J by 7 bases, and 15 bases separated the two germline ends. Germline values: CDR1 LNHDA, CDR2 SQIVND (reference sequence). Using reference TRBV19 and TRBJ2-7 for the parts outside the CDR3, the full variable domain is DGGITQSPKYLFRKEGQNVTLSCEQNLNHDAMYWYRQDPGQGLRLIYYSQIVNDFQKGDIAEGYSVSREKKESFPLTVTSAQKNPTAFYLCASSRASGNEQYFGPGTRLTVT.

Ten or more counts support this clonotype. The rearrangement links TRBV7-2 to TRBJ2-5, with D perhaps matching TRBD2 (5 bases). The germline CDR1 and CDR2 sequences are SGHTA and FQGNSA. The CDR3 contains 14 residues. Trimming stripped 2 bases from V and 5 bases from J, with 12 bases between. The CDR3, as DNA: TGTGCCAGCAGCTTATACGGGGTTGGGGAGACCCAGTACTTC. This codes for CASSLYGVGETQYF. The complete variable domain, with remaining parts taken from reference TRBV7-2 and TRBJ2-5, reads GAGVSQSPSNKVTEKGKDVELRCDPISGHTALYWYRQSLGQGLEFLIYFQGNSAPDKSGLPSDRFSAERTGGSVSTLTIQRTQQEDSAVYLCASSLYGVGETQYFGPGTRLLVL.

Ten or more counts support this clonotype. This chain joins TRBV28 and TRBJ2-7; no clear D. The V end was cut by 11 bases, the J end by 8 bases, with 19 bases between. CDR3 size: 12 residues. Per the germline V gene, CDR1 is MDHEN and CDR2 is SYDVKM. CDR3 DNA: TGTGCCTATGGCAGGAACCGATGGAAGCAGTACTTC. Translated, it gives CAYGRNRWKQYF. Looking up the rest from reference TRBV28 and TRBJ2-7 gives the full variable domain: DVKVTQSSRYLVKRTGEKVFLECVQDMDHENMFWYRQDPGLGLRLIYFSYDVKMKEKGDIPEGYSVSREKKERFSLILESASTNQTSMYLCAYGRNRWKQYFGPGTRLTVT.

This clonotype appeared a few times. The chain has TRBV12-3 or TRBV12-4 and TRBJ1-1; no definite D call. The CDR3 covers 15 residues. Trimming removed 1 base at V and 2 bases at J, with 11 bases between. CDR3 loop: CASSLGAAGNTEAFF. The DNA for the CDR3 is TGTGCCAGCAGTTTAGGGGCTGCGGGAAACACTGAAGCTTTCTTT.